The clone carrying this T cell receptor (beta chain) was recorded a few times. Produced via immunoSEQ multiplex PCR; TCRdb's table is partial and in-frame only. The data hold about 94,000 clones, with approximately 86% observed a single time. This CDR3 has 12 amino acids. Germline lookup yields CDR1 SQVTM and CDR2 ANQGSEA. Trimming pared 6 bases from V and 5 bases from J, leaving 13 bases between. The data originate from a study of identifying expanded T cells in peripheral blood. V and J are TRBV29-1 and TRBJ2-5; D unresolved. The specimen sequenced was blood. The receptor was isolated from a person aged 18 to 75 in good health. The chain's CDR3 is CSVCPAGETQYF. CDR3 sequence (DNA): TGCAGCGTCTGCCCCGCCGGTGAGACCCAGTACTTC.